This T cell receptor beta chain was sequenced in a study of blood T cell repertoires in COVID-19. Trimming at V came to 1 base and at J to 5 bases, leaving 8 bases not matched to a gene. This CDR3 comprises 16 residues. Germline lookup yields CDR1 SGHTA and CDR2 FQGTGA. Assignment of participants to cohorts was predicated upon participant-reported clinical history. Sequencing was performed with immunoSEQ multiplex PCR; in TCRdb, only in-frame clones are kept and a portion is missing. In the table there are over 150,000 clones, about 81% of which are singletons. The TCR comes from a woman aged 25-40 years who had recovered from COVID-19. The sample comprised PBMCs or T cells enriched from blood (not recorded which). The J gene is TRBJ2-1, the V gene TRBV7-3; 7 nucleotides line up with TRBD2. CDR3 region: CASSLRLAGANNEQFF. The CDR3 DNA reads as TGTGCCAGCAGCTTAAGGTTGGCGGGAGCGAACAATGAGCAGTTCTTC.